The clone carrying this TCR beta chain occurred a few times. It was with a sample-barcoded 5' primer and a J-beta primer mix that a second PCR of roughly 7 to 12 cycles was run. One entry per CDR3 protein, called by TCRdb with MiXCR from the 5' RACE reads. The repertoire includes some 760,000 distinct CDR3 sequences, around 25% of them detected once, and around 9.2% sits in the top ten. Germline assignment: CDR1 LGHNA and CDR2 YNFKEQ. This CDR3 region has 16 residues. V was trimmed by 4 bases and J by 7 bases, leaving 20 bases between them. The sample belongs to a study of blood T cells in healthy people across ages. This sample was also put to use in a study of T cells of mothers and their children.

The chain has TRBV4-2 and TRBJ2-1; no clear D gene. Material for sequencing was blood. The receptor was isolated from a boy aged 5-17 years in good health. In nucleotides, the CDR3 is TGTGCCAGCAGCCGAGACCCGGGTCCCGAAAGGAATGAGCAGTTCTTC. This encodes CASSRDPGPERNEQFF.